Following are 10 T cell receptor beta chains from one sample sequenced in a study of cytomegalovirus exposure and HLA in healthy donors. PCR primers comprised 60 Vbeta and 13 Jbeta primers. Profiled with immunoSEQ multiplex PCR; TCRdb holds only in-frame clones, not every one. Among about 160,000 clones, roughly 87% were seen once, and the ten largest hold about 0.9%. Sequenced input: PBMCs. Receptor source: a young woman in good health and CMV-seronegative.

The chain has TRBV6-5 and TRBJ2-7; TRBD1 matches 10 bases. The V gene end was trimmed by 2 bases and the J gene end by 0 bases; junction bases not matched to a gene: 4. Looked up from germline, CDR1 is MNHEY and CDR2 is SVGAGI. CDR3 size: 16 residues. The CDR3, as DNA: TGTGCCAGCAGTTACACGGGACAGGGGAACTCCTACGAGCAGTACTTC. Protein sequence: CASSYTGQGNSYEQYF.

The rearrangement uses TRBV7-9 and TRBJ1-1; 11 bases align to TRBD1. CDR1 SEHNR and CDR2 FQNEAQ come from the germline V gene (reference sequence). J was trimmed by 5 bases and V by 7 bases; bases with no gene match: 6. This CDR3 is built from 14 residues. The CDR3 DNA sequence: TGTGCCAGCAACTACGGGACAGGGGGGACTGAAGCTTTCTTT. Encoded protein: CASNYGTGGTEAFF. The full variable domain, its missing parts supplied by reference TRBV7-9 and TRBJ1-1, is DTGVSQNPRHKITKRGQNVTFRCDPISEHNRLYWYRQTLGQGPEFLTYFQNEAQLEKSRLLSDRFSAERPKGSFSTLEIQRTEQGDSAMYLCASNYGTGGTEAFFGQGTRLTVV.

The rearrangement joins TRBV6-5 to TRBJ2-1, with 12 bases fitting TRBD2. The V gene's germline CDR1 is MNHEY and CDR2 SVGAGI. The CDR3 is 15 amino acids. Trimming cost V 6 bases and J 5 bases; bases outside gene matches: 5. The CDR3 loop is CASSRTSGVDNEQFF. The CDR3 coding sequence is TGTGCCAGCAGCAGGACTAGCGGGGTTGACAATGAGCAGTTCTTC.

Here the CDR3 reads CASSQARDRGDTNEKLFF. In nucleotides, the CDR3 is TGCGCCAGCAGCCAAGCAAGGGACAGGGGAGACACTAATGAAAAACTGTTTTTT. The rearrangement uses TRBV4-1 and TRBJ1-4; TRBD1 matches 10 bases. Germline V gene lookup returns CDR1 MGHRA and CDR2 YSYEKL. Germline trimming cut 1 base from V and 2 bases from J; bases unmatched to any gene: 7. The CDR3 totals 18 residues.

The rearrangement links TRBV30 to TRBJ2-3; 9 bases fit TRBD2. CDR3 size: 16 residues. Germline assignment: CDR1 GTSNPN and CDR2 SVGIG (reference sequence). V trimming: 2 bases; J trimming: 0 bases; junction bases outside the gene matches: 6. The CDR3 DNA reads TGTGCCTGGAGTACGTCGCTAGCGGGAAGCACAGATACGCAGTATTTT. Translation gives CAWSTSLAGSTDTQYF.

The chain carries TRBV4-1 and TRBJ2-3, with 8 bases lining up with TRBD2. J lost 7 bases, V lost 0 bases, and 18 bases had no gene match. Germline-derived CDR1 and CDR2 are MGHRA and YSYEKL. CDR3 length equals 19 residues. The CDR3, as DNA: TGCGCCAGCAGCCAAGATCAAGCGGGGGCCGATTTACGAGGGTATACGCAGTATTTT. Protein sequence: CASSQDQAGADLRGYTQYF.

The V and J genes are TRBV6-6 and TRBJ2-5; D not certain. Germline V gene sequence: CDR1 MNHNY, CDR2 SVGAGI (reference sequence). V was pared by 0 bases and J by 4 bases, with 9 bases between. The CDR3 is 14 amino acids. The chain's CDR3 is CASSYSPERETQYF. The CDR3 DNA reads as TGTGCCAGCAGTTACTCTCCGGAGAGAGAGACCCAGTACTTC.

V and J are TRBV19 and TRBJ1-5, with TRBD1 matching 9 bases. The CDR3 covers 15 residues. CDR1 and CDR2 (germline): LNHDA, SQIVND (reference sequence). V was pared by 5 bases and J by 5 bases, with 7 bases of the junction left unmatched. CDR3 in DNA: TGTGCCAGTAGTCCAGGGACAGGGACAGATCAGCCCCAGCATTTT. It translates to CASSPGTGTDQPQHF.

The V and J genes are TRBV4-3 and TRBJ1-5; 12 positions agree with TRBD1. Germline CDR1 is LGHNA and CDR2 is YSLEER. With 2 bases clipped from V and 6 bases from J, the junction kept 5 bases outside the gene matches. The CDR3 spans 16 residues. The CDR3 protein is CASSQTGTGGFQPQHF. The CDR3 DNA sequence: TGCGCCAGCAGCCAAACCGGGACAGGGGGCTTTCAGCCCCAGCATTTT.

In the case of this clone: At one of its ends the junction is not consistent with the germline gene, which may arise from a read error. The V gene is TRBV2, the J gene TRBJ1-4; 10 nucleotides match TRBD1. The CDR3 covers 15 residues. Per the germline V gene, CDR1 is SNHLY and CDR2 is FYNNEI. The DNA for the CDR3 is TGTGCCAGCAGAGAAGGGACAGGGGAAAGTGAAAAACTGTTTTTT. Amino acids: CASREGTGESEKLFF.